One and the same sample provided the 15 T cell receptor beta chains below, sequenced in a study of blood T cells in healthy people across ages. Together with a sample-barcoded 5' primer, a J-beta primer mix was included in a second PCR lasting about 7 to 11 cycles. TCRdb ran MiXCR on the 5' RACE reads and lists one entry per CDR3 protein. The sample records about 1.8 million distinct CDR3 sequences, around half being singletons. The specimen sequenced was blood. Source of these receptors: a woman in her thirties or forties in good health.

This sequence joins TRBV20-1 and TRBJ2-7; D is perhaps TRBD1 or TRBD2 (5 bases each). The V and J ends lost 2 bases and 7 bases respectively, with 15 bases between them. Germline CDR1 reads DFQATT; CDR2 reads SNEGSKA (reference sequence). The CDR3 spans 13 residues. The CDR3 nucleotides are TGCAGTGCTAGATTCGAGGGGATGAATGAGCAGTACTTC. This translates into CSARFEGMNEQYF.

The CDR3 sequence: CASGKAPGILETQYF. The CDR3 nucleotides read TGTGCCAGCGGGAAAGCCCCCGGTATCTTAGAGACCCAGTACTTC. J is TRBJ2-5 and V is TRBV3-1; D is uncertain. Trimming removed 8 bases at V and 4 bases at J, with 20 bases between. The CDR3 runs 15 residues. Germline values: CDR1 LGHDT, CDR2 YNNKEL (reference sequence).

The CDR3 DNA reads TGTGCCAGCAGCCAAGCAATCGGGACTAGCGGGGGTTGGCGGGACAATGAGCAGTTCTTC. Translating it yields CASSQAIGTSGGWRDNEQFF. J is TRBJ2-1 and V is TRBV4-2; 14 nucleotides align to TRBD2. CDR1 LGHNA and CDR2 YNFKEQ come from the germline V gene. After removal of 1 base from V and 5 bases from J, the junction contained 13 bases not matched to a gene. The CDR3 consists of 20 residues.

The chain links TRBV5-1 to TRBJ2-3; 8 bases match TRBD2. In germline, CDR1 is SGHRS, CDR2 YFSETQ. With V trimmed by 4 bases and J by 6 bases, 7 bases remained unmatched. The CDR3 totals 14 residues. Here the CDR3 DNA reads TGCGCCAGCAGCCGCAGCGGGGGCGAGGATACGCAGTATTTT. Its translation is CASSRSGGEDTQYF. The complete variable domain, with remaining parts taken from reference TRBV5-1 and TRBJ2-3, reads KAGVTQTPRYLIKTRGQQVTLSCSPISGHRSVSWYQQTPGQGLQFLFEYFSETQRNKGNFPGRFSGRQFSNSRSEMNVSTLELGDSALYLCASSRSGGEDTQYFGPGTRLTVL.

This clonotype has just one count. CDR3 nucleotides: TGTGCCAGCAGCTTATTTTTAGGGGGCCCCCGGTCCCCCTACGAGCAGTACTTC. As protein: CASSLFLGGPRSPYEQYF. The chain joins TRBV7-2 to TRBJ2-7; 7 bases map to TRBD1. V lost 2 bases, J lost 2 bases, and 15 bases stayed unmatched. From germline, CDR1 is SGHTA and CDR2 FQGNSA. The CDR3 is 18 residues long.

The rearrangement links TRBV29-1 to TRBJ2-1, with D perhaps matching TRBD1 (6 bases). The CDR3 has 14 residues. The V and J ends lost 3 bases and 4 bases respectively, with 13 bases between them. Germline V gives CDR1 SQVTM, CDR2 ANQGSEA. In DNA form, the CDR3 reads TGCAGCGTTGAGAACAGGGCCCTTTACAATGAGCAGTTCTTC. Translating it yields CSVENRALYNEQFF.

This clonotype occurred a few times. V usage is TRBV21-1 and J usage is TRBJ1-2; TRBD1, the D gene given by the table, was not confirmed from the DNA. TRBV21-1 has pseudogene status. This CDR3 comprises 14 residues. The CDR3 loop is CASSPLGGRFRYTF. The DNA of the CDR3 is TGTGCCAGCAGCCCACTAGGGGGGCGGTTCCGCTACACCTTC.

V and J are TRBV9 and TRBJ2-5; D tentatively reads TRBD1 or TRBD2 (6 bases each). The ends were cut back, 0 bases at V and 1 base at J, with 13 bases in the middle. The CDR3 length is 16 residues. The germline V gene encodes CDR1 SGDLS and CDR2 YYNGEE. The CDR3 loop is CASSVGGAGSQETQYF. The CDR3 coding sequence is TGTGCCAGCAGCGTAGGGGGGGCGGGGTCCCAAGAGACCCAGTACTTC.

V and J are TRBV20-1 and TRBJ1-6, with D maybe TRBD1 (6 bases). V lost 0 bases and J lost 7, with 13 bases in between. There are 15 residues in the CDR3. CDR1 and CDR2 from the germline V gene are DFQATT and SNEGSKA (reference sequence). The CDR3 is CSARDGRGPNSPLHF. In nucleotides, the CDR3 is TGCAGTGCTAGAGATGGCAGGGGTCCAAATTCACCCCTCCACTTT.

This clonotype was counted a few times. The rearrangement joins TRBV12-3 or TRBV12-4 to TRBJ2-7; D tentatively fits TRBD1 or TRBD2 (5 bases each). CDR3 size: 13 residues. Trimming removed 5 bases from V and 3 bases from J, with 11 bases in between. In DNA, the CDR3 is TGTGCCAGCAGTGTGGGGGTTAACTACGAGCAGTACTTC. Translated, it gives CASSVGVNYEQYF.

The rearrangement uses TRBV28 and TRBJ1-2, with a weak D call TRBD1 (6 bases). Between the trimmed V and J ends, which lost 4 bases and 4 bases, there was a span of 16 bases. Per germline, CDR1 MDHEN and CDR2 SYDVKM. The CDR3 loop spans 15 amino acids. The CDR3: CASSSSDGGSYGYTF. CDR3 DNA sequence: TGTGCCAGCAGTTCATCTGATGGGGGCAGCTATGGCTACACCTTC.

In its sample, this clonotype was seen a few times. V gene TRBV11-2 combines with J gene TRBJ1-2; tentative D call: TRBD1 (6 bases). Germline V gives CDR1 SGHAT, CDR2 FQNNGV. The V and J ends lost 4 bases and 4 bases respectively, with 13 bases between them. The CDR3 covers 14 residues. The CDR3 loop reads CASSSLRTAYGYTF. CDR3 in DNA: TGTGCCAGCAGCTCACTCCGGACAGCCTATGGCTACACCTTC.

This clonotype has more than one count but fewer than ten. V gene TRBV20-1 combines with J gene TRBJ1-2, with D tentatively TRBD1 (5 bases). This CDR3 is 16 amino acids long. V shed 0 bases and J shed 0 bases, with 14 bases lying between them. Germline assignment: CDR1 DFQATT and CDR2 SNEGSKA (reference sequence). Here the CDR3 reads CSARDGTWGTNYGYTF. CDR3 DNA sequence: TGCAGTGCTAGAGATGGGACTTGGGGGACTAACTATGGCTACACCTTC.

In this sample, this clonotype turned up once. The genes are TRBV14 and TRBJ1-2; TRBD1 might be the D (5 bases). V was clipped by 2 bases and J by 7 bases, with 29 bases between them. The CDR3 length is 19 residues. Germline V gene sequence: CDR1 SGHDN, CDR2 FVKESK. CDR3 sequence: CASSQLIVAGPNRISGYTF. The CDR3 region has the DNA TGTGCCAGCAGCCAACTGATCGTGGCAGGGCCAAATAGGATTAGTGGCTACACCTTC.

The V call is TRBV29-1, the J call TRBJ2-3; 8 bases align to TRBD2. Germline V gene sequence: CDR1 SQVTM, CDR2 ANQGSEA. V lost 8 bases to trimming and J lost 0 bases; unmatched junction nucleotides: 10. This CDR3 comprises 15 residues. CDR3 in amino acids: CSPGGGGGSTDTQYF. For the CDR3, the DNA is TGCAGCCCCGGGGGGGGCGGAGGGAGCACAGATACGCAGTATTTT.